Listed below are T cell receptor beta chains from one sample, sequenced in a study of cytomegalovirus exposure and HLA in healthy donors. Measured with immunoSEQ multiplex PCR; TCRdb has only the in-frame clones, and not every one. The listing contains about 72,000 clones. Sample: PBMCs. These receptors came from a man in his forties or fifties in good health and CMV-seronegative. CDR3s include the opening cysteine and the closing phenylalanine or tryptophan. D genes are given only for firm matches.

>TRBJ1-2|TRBV4-2|TRBD1
TGTGCCAGCAGCCCCCGACTGGGACAGGCTAACTATGGCTACACCTTC
CASSPRLGQANYGYTF
>TRBJ2-7|TRBV30|NA
TGTGCCTGGCAACAGGACTCCTACGAGCAGTACTTC
CAWQQDSYEQYF
>TRBJ1-1|TRBV19|NA
TGTGCCAGTAGTATTCAGGTTGACACTGAAGCTTTCTTT
CASSIQVDTEAFF
>TRBJ2-7|TRBV30|TRBD1
TGTGCCTGGGGAGCAGGGGGCTACCCAGCCCAGTACTTC
CAWGAGGYPAQYF
>TRBJ1-4|TRBV7-9|NA
TGTGCCAGCAGCCGTGGACAGAATGAAAAACTGTTTTTT
CASSRGQNEKLFF
>TRBJ1-1|TRBV6-5|NA
TGTGCCAGCAGTGAAGCTGTCCACTTTGAAGCTTTCTTT
CASSEAVHFEAFF
>TRBJ2-5|TRBV9|TRBD2
TGTGCCAGCAGCCCCGGTCTAGCGGGAAAGCAAGAGACCCAGTACTTC
CASSPGLAGKQETQYF
>TRBJ1-6|TRBV11-2|NA
TGTGCCAGCAGCTTAGGACTTGGTTCACCCCTCCACTTT
CASSLGLGSPLHF
>TRBJ1-2|TRBV7-3|TRBD1
TGTGCCAGCAGCTTGGGACAGGGGCTCGATGGCTACACCTTC
CASSLGQGLDGYTF
>TRBJ1-6|TRBV7-9|NA
TGTGCCAGCACGGGACACTCCTATAATTCACCCCTCCACTTT
CASTGHSYNSPLHF
>TRBJ1-2|TRBV6-1|NA
TGTGCCAGCGTATTTGACTGGTCCTATGGCTACACCTTC
CASVFDWSYGYTF
>TRBJ2-5|TRBV7-3|NA
TGTCTCAGGGGTGACCAGTACTTC
CLRGDQYF
>TRBJ2-3|TRBV11-2|NA
TGTGCCAGCAGCTTTGCCCTTGGTCCGGGGAACACAGATACGCAGTATTTT
CASSFALGPGNTDTQYF
>TRBJ1-2|TRBV5-1|NA
TGCGCCAGCAGCTTAGGTTCGGGGGGTATCTATGGCTACACCTTC
CASSLGSGGIYGYTF
>TRBJ1-1|TRBV7-2|NA
TGTGCCAGCAGCTTGGGATCGAACAGGGTCGGGACTGAAGCTTTCTTT
CASSLGSNRVGTEAFF
>TRBJ2-4|TRBV2|TRBD1
TGTGCCAGCAGTGGGCAGGGGGACAAAAACATTCAGTACTTC
CASSGQGDKNIQYF
>TRBJ1-1|TRBV2|NA
TGTGCCAGCAGACAGGAAAGGGACACTGAAGCTTTCTTT
CASRQERDTEAFF
>TRBJ1-4|TRBV5-1|NA
TGCGCCAGCAGGCGGGCAACTAATGAAAAACTGTTTTTT
CASRRATNEKLFF
>TRBJ2-2|TRBV30|TRBD2
TGTGCCTGGAGTGTATGGGGGGACTACATCACCGGGGAGCTGTTTTTT
CAWSVWGDYITGELFF
>TRBJ2-2|TRBV6-6|TRBD1
TGTGCCAGCAGTTACGACAGGGGGGCCACCGGGGAGCTGTTTTTT
CASSYDRGATGELFF